Detailed here is one T cell receptor beta chain. V lost 4 bases and J lost 8; bases outside the gene matches: 6. There are 14 residues in the CDR3. The germline V gene encodes CDR1 SGHRS and CDR2 YFSETQ. TCRdb keeps only in-frame clones here, not all; method: immunoSEQ multiplex PCR. The repertoire holds 150,000 or so clones, with about 89% as singletons. These data originate in a study of blood T cell repertoires in COVID-19. Sequencing was performed on peripheral blood. The sequence was collected from an elderly man with acute or convalescent COVID-19. The chain has TRBV5-1 and TRBJ2-1, with 10 bases identical to TRBD2. Here the CDR3 DNA reads TGCGCCAGCAGCCCCAGACTAGCGGGTGATGAGCAGTTCTTC. This translates into CASSPRLAGDEQFF.